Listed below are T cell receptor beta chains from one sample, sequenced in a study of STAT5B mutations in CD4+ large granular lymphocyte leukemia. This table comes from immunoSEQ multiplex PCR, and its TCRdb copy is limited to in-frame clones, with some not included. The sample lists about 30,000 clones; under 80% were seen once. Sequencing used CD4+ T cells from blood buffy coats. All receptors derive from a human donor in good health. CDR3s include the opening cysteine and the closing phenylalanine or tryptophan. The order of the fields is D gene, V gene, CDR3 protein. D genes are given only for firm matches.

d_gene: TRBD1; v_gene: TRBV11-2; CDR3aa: CASSSSRRGWWDTEAFF
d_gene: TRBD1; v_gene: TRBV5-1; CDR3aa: CASSLTSGQGNTGELFF
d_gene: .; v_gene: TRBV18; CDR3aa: CASSRTAGSEAFF
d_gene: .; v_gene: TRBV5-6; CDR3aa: CASGIQGSGNTIYF
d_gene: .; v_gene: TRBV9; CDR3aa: CASSVVGEVGEQFF
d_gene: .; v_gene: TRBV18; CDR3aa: CASSPRDTQAFF
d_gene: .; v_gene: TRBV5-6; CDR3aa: CASSLAAGFAYEQYF
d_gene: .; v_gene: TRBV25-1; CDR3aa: CASSPQTLYEQYF
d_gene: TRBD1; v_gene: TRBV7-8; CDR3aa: CASSTGQGATNEKLFF
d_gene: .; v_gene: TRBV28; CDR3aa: CASSPVLLSSYEQYF
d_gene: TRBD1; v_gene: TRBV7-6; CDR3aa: CASSLAQGASEAFF
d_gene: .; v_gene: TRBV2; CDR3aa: CASSEWGFGNQPQHF
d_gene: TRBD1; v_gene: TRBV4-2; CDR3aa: CASSPDRGKSPLHF
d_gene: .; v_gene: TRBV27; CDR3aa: CASSLKGVEKLFF
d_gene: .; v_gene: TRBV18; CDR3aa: CASSNRLDQPQHF
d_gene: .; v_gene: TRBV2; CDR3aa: CASSEARGTPNSPLHF
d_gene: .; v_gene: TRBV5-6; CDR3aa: CASSPGGARSGNTIYF
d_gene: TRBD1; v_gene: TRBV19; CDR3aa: CASSFGTGLGETQYF
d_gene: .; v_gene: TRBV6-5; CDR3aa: CASSPDGRYNSPLHF
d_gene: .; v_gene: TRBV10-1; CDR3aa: CASQAGAGDEQYF
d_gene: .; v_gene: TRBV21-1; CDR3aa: CASSEDRGNQPQHF
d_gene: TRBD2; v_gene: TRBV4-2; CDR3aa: CASSQRGLAGGYEQYF
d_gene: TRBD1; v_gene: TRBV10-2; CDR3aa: CASNGQGQEQYF
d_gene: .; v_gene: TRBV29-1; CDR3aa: CSVEVQSNEQFF
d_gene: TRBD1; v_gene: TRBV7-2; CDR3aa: CASRSDREGNTIYF
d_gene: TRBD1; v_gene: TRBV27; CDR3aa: CASSGGTVGRGYGYTF
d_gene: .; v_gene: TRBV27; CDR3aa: CASSFRAPPYSNQPQHF
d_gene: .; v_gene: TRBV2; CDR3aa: CASRDGLGSNQPQHF
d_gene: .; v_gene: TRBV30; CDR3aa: CALGRGNTEAFF
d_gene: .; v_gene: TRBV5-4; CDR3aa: CASSGGEFYGYTF
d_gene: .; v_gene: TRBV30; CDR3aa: CAGGGNEQFF
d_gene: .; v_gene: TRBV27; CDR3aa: CASSPHRAPYEQYF
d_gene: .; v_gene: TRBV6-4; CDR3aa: CASSDSAGYGYTF
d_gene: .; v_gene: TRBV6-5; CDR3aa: CASSRSSSLDGYTF
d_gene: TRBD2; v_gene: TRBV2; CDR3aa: CASSPGTTMNTGELFF
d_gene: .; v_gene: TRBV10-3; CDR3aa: CAISGRDTEAFF
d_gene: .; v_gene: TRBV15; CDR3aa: CATSRGEGINYGYTF
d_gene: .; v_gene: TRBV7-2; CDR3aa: CASSLGRVGNQPQHF
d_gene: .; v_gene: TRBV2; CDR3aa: CASSAGALGRETQYF
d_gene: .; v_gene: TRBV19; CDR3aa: CASSPHLTGSGANVLTF
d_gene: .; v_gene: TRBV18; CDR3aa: CASSPGQSGANVLTF
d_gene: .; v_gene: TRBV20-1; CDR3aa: CSAWTDTEAFF
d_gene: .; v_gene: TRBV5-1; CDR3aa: CASTPPSTAGEQYF
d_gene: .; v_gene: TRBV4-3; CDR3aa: CASSQSRLGGELFF
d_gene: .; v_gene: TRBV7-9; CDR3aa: CASSPRQSSYNSPLHF
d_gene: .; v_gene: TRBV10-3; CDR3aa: CAISEYGTSNEKLFF
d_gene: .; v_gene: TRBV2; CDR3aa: CASRDIGTIAGNTIYF
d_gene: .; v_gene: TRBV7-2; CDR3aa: CASSLQPGRISEEQYF
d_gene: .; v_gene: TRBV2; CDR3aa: CASRAQPASPNEKLFF
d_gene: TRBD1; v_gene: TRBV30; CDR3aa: CAWREQGYTEAFF
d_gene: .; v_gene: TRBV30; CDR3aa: CAWSDANYGYTF
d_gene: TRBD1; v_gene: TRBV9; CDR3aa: CASSLGTGRDTQYF
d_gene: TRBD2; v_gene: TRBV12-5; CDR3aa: CASGMGGTSGRTEQFF